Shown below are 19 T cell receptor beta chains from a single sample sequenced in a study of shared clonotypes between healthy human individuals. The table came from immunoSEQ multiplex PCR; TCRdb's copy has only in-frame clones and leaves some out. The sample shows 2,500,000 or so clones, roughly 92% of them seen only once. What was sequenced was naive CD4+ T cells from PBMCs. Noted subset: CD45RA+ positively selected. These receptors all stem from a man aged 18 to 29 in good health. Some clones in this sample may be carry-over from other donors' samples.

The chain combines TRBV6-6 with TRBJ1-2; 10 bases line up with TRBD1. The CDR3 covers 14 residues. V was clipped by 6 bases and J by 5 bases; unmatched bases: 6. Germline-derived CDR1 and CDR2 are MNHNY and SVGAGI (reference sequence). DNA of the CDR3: TGTGCCAGCAGCCCCCGGGGACAGGGGTATGGCTACACCTTC. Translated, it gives CASSPRGQGYGYTF.

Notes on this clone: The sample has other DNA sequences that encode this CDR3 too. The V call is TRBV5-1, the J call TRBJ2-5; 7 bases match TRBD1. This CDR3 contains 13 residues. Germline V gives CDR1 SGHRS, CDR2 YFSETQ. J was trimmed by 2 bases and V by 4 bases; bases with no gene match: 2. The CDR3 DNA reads TGCGCCAGCAGCCGACAGGGTCAAGAGACCCAGTACTTC. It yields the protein CASSRQGQETQYF.

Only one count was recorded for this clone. CDR3 in amino acids: CASSLGGGAREQYF. DNA for the CDR3: TGTGCCAGCAGTTTAGGGGGAGGGGCGCGGGAGCAGTACTTC. The chain combines TRBV28 with TRBJ2-7; 7 bases agree with TRBD2. The CDR3 length is 14 residues. From germline, CDR1 is MDHEN and CDR2 SYDVKM. V lost 2 bases and J lost 7; bases outside the gene matches: 8.

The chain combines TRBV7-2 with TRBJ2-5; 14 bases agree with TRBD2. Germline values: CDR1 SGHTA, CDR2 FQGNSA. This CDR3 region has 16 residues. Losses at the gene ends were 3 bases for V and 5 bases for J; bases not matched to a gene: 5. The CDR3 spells CASSFPGLAGEETQYF. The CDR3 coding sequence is TGTGCCAGCAGCTTCCCGGGACTAGCGGGAGAGGAGACCCAGTACTTC.

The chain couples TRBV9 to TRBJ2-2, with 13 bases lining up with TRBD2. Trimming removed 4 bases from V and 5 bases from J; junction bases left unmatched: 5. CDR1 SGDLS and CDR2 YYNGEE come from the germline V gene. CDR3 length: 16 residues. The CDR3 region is CASSPTTSGGTGELFF. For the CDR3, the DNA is TGTGCCAGCAGCCCTACGACTAGCGGGGGGACCGGGGAGCTGTTTTTT.

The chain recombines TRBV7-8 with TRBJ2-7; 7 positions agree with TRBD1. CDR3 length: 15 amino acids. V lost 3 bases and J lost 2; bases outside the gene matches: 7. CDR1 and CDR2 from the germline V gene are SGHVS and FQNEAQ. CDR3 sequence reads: CASSFQRQGPYEQYF. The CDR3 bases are TGTGCCAGCAGCTTTCAGAGACAGGGCCCCTACGAGCAGTACTTC.

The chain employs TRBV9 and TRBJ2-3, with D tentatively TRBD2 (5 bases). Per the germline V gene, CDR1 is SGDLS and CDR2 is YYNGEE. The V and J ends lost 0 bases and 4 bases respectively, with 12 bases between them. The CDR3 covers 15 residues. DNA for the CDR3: TGTGCCAGCAGCGTAGCGGGAATTATGTCAGATACGCAGTATTTT. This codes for CASSVAGIMSDTQYF.

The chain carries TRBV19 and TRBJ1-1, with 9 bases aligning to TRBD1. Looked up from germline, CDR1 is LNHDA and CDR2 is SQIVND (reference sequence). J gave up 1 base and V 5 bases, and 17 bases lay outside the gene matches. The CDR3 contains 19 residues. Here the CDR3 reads CASSPSPRQGVAANTEAFF. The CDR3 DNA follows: TGTGCCAGTAGTCCATCACCTAGACAGGGGGTGGCAGCGAACACTGAAGCTTTCTTT.

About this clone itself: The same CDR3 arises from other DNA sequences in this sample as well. Here the CDR3 DNA reads TGCGCCAGCAGCTTAAGTACGAACACCGGGGAGCTGTTTTTT. It specifies CASSLSTNTGELFF. V usage is TRBV5-1 and J usage is TRBJ2-2, with D unresolved. The CDR3 extends over 14 amino acids. The V end was cut by 2 bases, the J end by 0 bases, with 5 bases between. Germline assignment: CDR1 SGHRS and CDR2 YFSETQ.

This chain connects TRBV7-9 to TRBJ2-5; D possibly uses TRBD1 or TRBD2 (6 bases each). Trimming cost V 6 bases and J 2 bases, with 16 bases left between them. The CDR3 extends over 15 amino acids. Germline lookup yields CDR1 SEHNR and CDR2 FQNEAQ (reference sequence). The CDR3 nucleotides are TGTGCCAGCAGTTGGAGGGGACAATATCAAGAGACCCAGTACTTC. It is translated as CASSWRGQYQETQYF.

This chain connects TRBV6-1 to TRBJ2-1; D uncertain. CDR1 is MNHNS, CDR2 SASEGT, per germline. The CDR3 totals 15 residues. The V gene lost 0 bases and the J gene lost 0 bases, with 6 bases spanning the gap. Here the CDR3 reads CASSEAVVSYNEQFF. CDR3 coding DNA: TGTGCCAGCAGTGAAGCGGTGGTCTCCTACAATGAGCAGTTCTTC.

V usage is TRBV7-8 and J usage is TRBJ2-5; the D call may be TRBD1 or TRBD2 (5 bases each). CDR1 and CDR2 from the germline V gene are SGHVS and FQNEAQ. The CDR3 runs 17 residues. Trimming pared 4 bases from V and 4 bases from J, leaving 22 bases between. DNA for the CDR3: TGTGCCAGCAGCTCACACCGGGACCGCGGACGGGCAGAGACCCAGTACTTC. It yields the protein CASSSHRDRGRAETQYF.

CDR3 DNA: TGCGCCAGCAGCTTGGGGGTTAGCGGGAGGGCGAGCACAGATACGCAGTATTTT. Its protein product is CASSLGVSGRASTDTQYF. This chain joins TRBV5-1 and TRBJ2-3, with 11 nucleotides matching TRBD2. Trimming removed 0 bases from V and 0 bases from J; junction bases left unmatched: 6. The CDR3 loop spans 18 amino acids. Germline V gene data show CDR1 as SGHRS and CDR2 as YFSETQ. Looking up the rest from reference TRBV5-1 and TRBJ2-3 gives the full variable domain: KAGVTQTPRYLIKTRGQQVTLSCSPISGHRSVSWYQQTPGQGLQFLFEYFSETQRNKGNFPGRFSGRQFSNSRSEMNVSTLELGDSALYLCASSLGVSGRASTDTQYFGPGTRLTVL.

This CDR3 is CASTPLGASTDTQYF. DNA of the CDR3: TGTGCCAGCACCCCCCTGGGGGCTAGCACAGATACGCAGTATTTT. V is TRBV11-2 and J is TRBJ2-3, with D maybe TRBD1 (6 bases). This CDR3 is built from 15 residues. Germline V gene lookup returns CDR1 SGHAT and CDR2 FQNNGV. Trimming removed 7 bases at V and 0 bases at J, with 14 bases between.

Written as DNA, the CDR3 is TGTGCCAGCAGTGAAATAGGGACCTATGGCTACACCTTC. Its translation is CASSEIGTYGYTF. This chain links TRBV6-1 with TRBJ1-2; possible D gene TRBD1, 5 bases. The CDR3 sequence is 13 residues long. Germline lookup yields CDR1 MNHNS and CDR2 SASEGT. V was trimmed by 2 bases and J by 4 bases, leaving 8 bases between them.

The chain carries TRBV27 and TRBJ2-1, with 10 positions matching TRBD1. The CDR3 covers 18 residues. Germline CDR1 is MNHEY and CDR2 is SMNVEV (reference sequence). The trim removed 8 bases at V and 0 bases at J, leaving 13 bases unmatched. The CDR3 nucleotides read TGTGCCAGCGGAGCGGGACAGGGGTTCCCGAGCTCCTACAATGAGCAGTTCTTC. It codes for CASGAGQGFPSSYNEQFF.

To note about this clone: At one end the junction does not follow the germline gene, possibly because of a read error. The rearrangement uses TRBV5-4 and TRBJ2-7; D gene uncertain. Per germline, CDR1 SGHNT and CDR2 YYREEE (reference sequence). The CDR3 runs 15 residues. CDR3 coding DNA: TGTGCCGGCAGCTTGAAAAGCGTAGCACCCTACGAGCAGTACTTC. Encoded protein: CAGSLKSVAPYEQYF.

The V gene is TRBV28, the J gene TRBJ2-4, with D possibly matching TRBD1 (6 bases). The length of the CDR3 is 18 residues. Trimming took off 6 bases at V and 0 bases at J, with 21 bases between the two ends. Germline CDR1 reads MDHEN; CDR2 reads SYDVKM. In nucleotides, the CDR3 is TGTGCCAGCAGGCCAGTCCCAGGACAGAAACTAGCCAAAAACATTCAGTACTTC. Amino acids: CASRPVPGQKLAKNIQYF.

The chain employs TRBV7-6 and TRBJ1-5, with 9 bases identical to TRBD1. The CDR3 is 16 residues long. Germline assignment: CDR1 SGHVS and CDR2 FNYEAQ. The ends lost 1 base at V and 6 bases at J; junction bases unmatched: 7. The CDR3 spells CASSLGVQGAAQPQHF. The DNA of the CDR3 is TGTGCCAGCAGCTTAGGGGTACAGGGGGCTGCTCAGCCCCAGCATTTT.